This passage covers 2 T cell receptor beta chains from one sample sequenced in a study of read filtering for tumor transcriptome and immune sequencing. This library used around 0.4 ug RNA and molecular barcoded adaptors spanning alpha/delta and beta/gamma chains. One entry per CDR3 protein, called by TCRdb with MiXCR from the reads. The top ten clones hold more than 14% of a sample with 35,000 to 55,000 distinct CDR3 sequences, 10% to 15% of them seen once. The specimen was a population of CD138-negative cells sorted from bone marrow. All receptors come from a donor aged 40 or over with multiple myeloma.

There are many counts of this clonotype. The gene calls are TRBV5-1 and TRBJ2-1, with TRBD1 identical over 8 bases. Germline trimming cut 4 bases from V and 5 bases from J; bases unmatched to any gene: 8. Germline V gives CDR1 SGHRS, CDR2 YFSETQ. CDR3 length equals 15 residues. The CDR3: CASSHGTGQNNEQFF. DNA of the CDR3: TGCGCCAGCAGCCACGGGACAGGTCAAAACAATGAGCAGTTCTTC.

This clonotype was found a few times. It may be a read error: a sequence one base away is much more abundant. The CDR3 DNA reads as TGCAGTGCAGCGGGGGACAGCTATGGCTACGCCTTC. This sequence encodes CSAAGDSYGYAF. The V call is TRBV20-1, the J call TRBJ1-2, with 7 bases identical to TRBD1. This CDR3 spans 12 amino acids. Per germline, CDR1 DFQATT and CDR2 SNEGSKA (reference sequence).